This record covers a single TCR beta chain. Its specificity is not known. The germline V gene has CDR1 KGHSH and CDR2 LQKENI. This CDR3 spans 15 amino acids. V shed 2 bases and J shed 2 bases, with 12 bases lying between them. The sample belongs to a study of Ad26.COV2.S vaccination and SARS-CoV-2 variants. Findings and caveats of the study: Breadth measured for non-spike TCRs was similar across vaccine and placebo recipients.

Produced via immunoSEQ multiplex PCR; TCRdb's table is partial and in-frame only. Among about 400,000 clones listed, roughly 80% were seen once. As for treatment: about 20 received Ad26.COV2.S at low or high dose, single or two shots; 5 received placebo; per-sample allocation not given. Each sample was drawn 63 days after the first injection (of vaccine or placebo). The J gene is TRBJ2-5, the V gene TRBV18; D is perhaps TRBD2 (6 bases). The clonotype comes from a person between 18 and 60 years old who received the Ad26.COV2.S COVID-19 vaccine or a placebo. The input for sequencing was peripheral blood, taken in a trial of Ad26.COV2.S vaccine versus placebo. The CDR3 nucleotides are TGTGCCAGCTCACCATCCCGGAGGGCTCAAGAGACCCAGTACTTC. It specifies CASSPSRRAQETQYF.